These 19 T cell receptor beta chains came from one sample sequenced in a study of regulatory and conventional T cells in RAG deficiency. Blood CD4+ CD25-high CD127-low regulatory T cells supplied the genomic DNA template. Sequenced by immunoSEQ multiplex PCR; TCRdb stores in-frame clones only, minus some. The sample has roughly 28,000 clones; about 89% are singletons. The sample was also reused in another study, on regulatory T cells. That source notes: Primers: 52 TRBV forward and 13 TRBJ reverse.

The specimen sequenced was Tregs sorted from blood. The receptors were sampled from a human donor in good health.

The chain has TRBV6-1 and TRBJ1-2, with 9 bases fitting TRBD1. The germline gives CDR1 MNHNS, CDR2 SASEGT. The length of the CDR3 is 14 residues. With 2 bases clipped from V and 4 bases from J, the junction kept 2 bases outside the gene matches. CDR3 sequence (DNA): TGTGCCAGCAGTGAACCGGGACAGGGCTATGGCTACACCTTC. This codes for CASSEPGQGYGYTF.

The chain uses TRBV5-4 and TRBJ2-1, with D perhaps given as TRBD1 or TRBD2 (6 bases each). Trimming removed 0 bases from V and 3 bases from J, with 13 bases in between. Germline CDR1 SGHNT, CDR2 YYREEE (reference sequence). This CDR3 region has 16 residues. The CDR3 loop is CASSLGGAANYNEQFF. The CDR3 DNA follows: TGTGCCAGCAGCTTGGGGGGGGCCGCCAACTACAATGAGCAGTTCTTC.

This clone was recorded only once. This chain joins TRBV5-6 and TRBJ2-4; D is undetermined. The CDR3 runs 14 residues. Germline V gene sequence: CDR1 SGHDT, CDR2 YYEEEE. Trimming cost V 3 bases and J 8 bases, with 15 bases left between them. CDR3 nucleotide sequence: TGTGCCAGCAGCTCTGGACGACTCGGACACATTCAGTACTTC. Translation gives CASSSGRLGHIQYF.

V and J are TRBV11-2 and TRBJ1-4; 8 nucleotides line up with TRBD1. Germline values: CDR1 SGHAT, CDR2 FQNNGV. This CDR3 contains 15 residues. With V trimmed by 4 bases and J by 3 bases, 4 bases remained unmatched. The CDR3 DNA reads TGTGCCAGCAGCTCCTCGGACAGGGCTAATGAAAAACTGTTTTTT. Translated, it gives CASSSSDRANEKLFF.

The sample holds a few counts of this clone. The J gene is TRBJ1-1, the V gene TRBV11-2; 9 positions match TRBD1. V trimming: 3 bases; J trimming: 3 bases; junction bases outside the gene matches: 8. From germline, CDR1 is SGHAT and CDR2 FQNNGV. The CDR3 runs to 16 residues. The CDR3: CASSFTPGQGDTEAFF. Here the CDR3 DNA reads TGTGCCAGCAGCTTCACTCCGGGACAGGGTGACACTGAAGCTTTCTTT.

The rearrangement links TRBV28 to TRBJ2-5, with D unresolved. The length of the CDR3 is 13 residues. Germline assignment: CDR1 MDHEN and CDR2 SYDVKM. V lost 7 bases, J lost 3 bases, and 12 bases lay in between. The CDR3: CASTQGHEETQYF. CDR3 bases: TGTGCCAGCACCCAAGGGCATGAAGAGACCCAGTACTTC.

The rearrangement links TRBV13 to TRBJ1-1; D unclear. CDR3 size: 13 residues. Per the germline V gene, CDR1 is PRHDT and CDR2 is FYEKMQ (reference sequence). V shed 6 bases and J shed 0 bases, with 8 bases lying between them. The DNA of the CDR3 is TGTGCCAGCAGTCTGGATTTGAACACTGAAGCTTTCTTT. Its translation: CASSLDLNTEAFF.

CDR3 DNA sequence: TGCAGCGCCGAGCGCGCAGATACGCAGTATTTT. Its protein is CSAERADTQYF. V usage is TRBV29-1 and J usage is TRBJ2-3; D unclear. V lost 7 bases and J 4 bases, leaving 9 bases between the germline ends. The CDR3 length is 11 residues. The germline V gene encodes CDR1 SQVTM and CDR2 ANQGSEA.

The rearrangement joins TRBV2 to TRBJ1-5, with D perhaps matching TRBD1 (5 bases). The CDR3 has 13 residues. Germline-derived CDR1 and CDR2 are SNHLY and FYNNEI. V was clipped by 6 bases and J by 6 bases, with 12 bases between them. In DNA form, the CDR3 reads TGTGCCAGCAGCGGGGGAAGGAGTCAGCCCCAGCATTTT. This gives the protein CASSGGRSQPQHF. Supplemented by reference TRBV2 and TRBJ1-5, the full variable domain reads EPEVTQTPSHQVTQMGQEVILRCVPISNHLYFYWYRQILGQKVEFLVSFYNNEISEKSEIFDDQFSVERPDGSNFTLKIRSTKLEDSAMYFCASSGGRSQPQHFGDGTRLSIL.

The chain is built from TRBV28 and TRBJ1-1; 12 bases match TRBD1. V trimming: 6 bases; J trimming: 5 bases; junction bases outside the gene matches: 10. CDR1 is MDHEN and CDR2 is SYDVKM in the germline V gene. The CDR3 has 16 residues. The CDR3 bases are TGTGCCAGCAGATTCCCGGGACAGGGGGCTTTTACTGAAGCTTTCTTT. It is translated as CASRFPGQGAFTEAFF. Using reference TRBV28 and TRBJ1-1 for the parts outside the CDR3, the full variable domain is DVKVTQSSRYLVKRTGEKVFLECVQDMDHENMFWYRQDPGLGLRLIYFSYDVKMKEKGDIPEGYSVSREKKERFSLILESASTNQTSMYLCASRFPGQGAFTEAFFGQGTRLTVV.

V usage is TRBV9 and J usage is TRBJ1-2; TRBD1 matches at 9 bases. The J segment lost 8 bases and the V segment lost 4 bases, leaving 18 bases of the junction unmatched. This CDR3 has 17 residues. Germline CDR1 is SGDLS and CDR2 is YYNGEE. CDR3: CASSRGTGNLPRSGYTF. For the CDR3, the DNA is TGTGCCAGCAGCCGAGGGACAGGGAACCTTCCAAGGAGCGGCTACACCTTC.

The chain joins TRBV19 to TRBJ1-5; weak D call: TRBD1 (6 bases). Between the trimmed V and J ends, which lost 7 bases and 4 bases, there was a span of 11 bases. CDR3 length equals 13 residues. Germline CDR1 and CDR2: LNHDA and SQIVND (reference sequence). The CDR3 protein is CASTGQRNQPQHF. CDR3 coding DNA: TGTGCCAGTACCGGACAGAGAAATCAGCCCCAGCATTTT.

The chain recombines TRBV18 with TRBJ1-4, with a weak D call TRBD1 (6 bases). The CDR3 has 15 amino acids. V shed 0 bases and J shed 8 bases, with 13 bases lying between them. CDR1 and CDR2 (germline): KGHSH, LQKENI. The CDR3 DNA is TGTGCCAGCTCACCACCTACAGGGTTGGTCGAAAAACTGTTTTTT. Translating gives CASSPPTGLVEKLFF.

This CDR3 is CASSVQGTQETQYF. Written as DNA, the CDR3 is TGTGCCAGCAGCGTACAGGGGACCCAAGAGACCCAGTACTTC. J is TRBJ2-5 and V is TRBV2; TRBD1 agrees at 7 bases. Germline trimming cut 6 bases from V and 1 base from J; bases unmatched to any gene: 5. The germline gives CDR1 SNHLY, CDR2 FYNNEI. This CDR3 contains 14 residues.

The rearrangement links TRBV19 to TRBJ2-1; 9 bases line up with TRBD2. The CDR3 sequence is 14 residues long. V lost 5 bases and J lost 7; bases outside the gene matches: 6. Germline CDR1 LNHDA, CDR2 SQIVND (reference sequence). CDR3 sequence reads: CASSPSGVGNEQFF. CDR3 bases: TGTGCCAGTAGTCCTAGCGGGGTGGGGAATGAGCAGTTCTTC. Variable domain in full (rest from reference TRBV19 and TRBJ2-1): DGGITQSPKYLFRKEGQNVTLSCEQNLNHDAMYWYRQDPGQGLRLIYYSQIVNDFQKGDIAEGYSVSREKKESFPLTVTSAQKNPTAFYLCASSPSGVGNEQFFGPGTRLTVL.

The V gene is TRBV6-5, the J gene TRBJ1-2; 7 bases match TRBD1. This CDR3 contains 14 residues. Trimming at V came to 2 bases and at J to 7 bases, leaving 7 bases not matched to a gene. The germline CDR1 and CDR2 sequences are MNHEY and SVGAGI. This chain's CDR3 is CASSYTGTVIGYTF. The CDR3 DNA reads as TGTGCCAGCAGTTACACCGGGACAGTAATTGGCTACACCTTC.

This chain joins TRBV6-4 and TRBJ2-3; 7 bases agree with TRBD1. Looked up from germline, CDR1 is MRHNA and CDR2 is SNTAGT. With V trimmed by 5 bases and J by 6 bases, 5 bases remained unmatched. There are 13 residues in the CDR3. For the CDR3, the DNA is TGTGCCAGCAGTAGACAGGGCTCGGATACGCAGTATTTT. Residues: CASSRQGSDTQYF.

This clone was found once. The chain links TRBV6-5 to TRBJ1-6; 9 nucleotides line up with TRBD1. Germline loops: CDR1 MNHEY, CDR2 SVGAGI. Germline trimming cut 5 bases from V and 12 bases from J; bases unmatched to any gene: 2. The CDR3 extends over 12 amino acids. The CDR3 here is CASSTGGRPLHF. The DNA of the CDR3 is TGTGCCAGCAGTACAGGGGGCAGACCCCTCCACTTT.

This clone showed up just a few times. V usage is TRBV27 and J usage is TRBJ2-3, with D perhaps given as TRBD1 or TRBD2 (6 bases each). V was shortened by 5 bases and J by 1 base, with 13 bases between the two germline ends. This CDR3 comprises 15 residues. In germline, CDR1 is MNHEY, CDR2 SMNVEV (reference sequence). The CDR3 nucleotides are TGTGCCAGCAGTCCCGGGGGCGCGGGCACAGATACGCAGTATTTT. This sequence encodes CASSPGGAGTDTQYF.